This is a list of T cell receptor beta chains from one sample in a study of cytomegalovirus exposure and HLA in healthy donors. The protocol was immunoSEQ multiplex PCR, while the TCRdb copy is restricted to in-frame clones and leaves out a portion. The data show approximately 170,000 clones, approximately 84% seen once. The sequenced material came from PBMCs. These receptor sequences come from a man aged 50-59 years in good health and CMV-seropositive. The CDR3 runs from the conserved cysteine through the conserved F or W. The D gene is left open where the match is weak. Clone size is shown for a subset of rows, as once, few, many or a class of expanded clone.

clone size | J gene | D gene | V gene | CDR3 DNA | CDR3 protein
NA | TRBJ1-2 | TRBD1 | TRBV28 | TGTGCCAGCAGCCGGGGACAGGGGTATGGCTACACCTTC | CASSRGQGYGYTF
NA | TRBJ2-1 | TRBD2 | TRBV30 | TGTGCCCGAACTAGCGGGAGATACAATGAGCAGTTCTTC | CARTSGRYNEQFF
few | TRBJ2-7 | NA | TRBV28 | TGTGCCAGCGGGGGAGGGGGGAGCGGGGTCTTC | CASGGGGSGVF
once | TRBJ2-2 | TRBD1 | TRBV5-1 | TGCGCCAGCAGCTTGGATCCGACAGGGGCGCCCGGGGAGCTGTTTTTT | CASSLDPTGAPGELFF
NA | TRBJ2-4 | NA | TRBV28 | TGTGCCAGCGGGGGCCGACTAGCCAAAAACATTCAGTACTTC | CASGGRLAKNIQYF
few | TRBJ2-7 | TRBD2 | TRBV10-3 | TGTGCCATCAGTGAAAGAGCGGGGGCCTACGAGCAGTACTTC | CAISERAGAYEQYF
NA | TRBJ1-2 | TRBD1 | TRBV6-5 | TGTGCCAGCAAGGCAGGGGGCGACGTTAACTATGGCTACACCTTC | CASKAGGDVNYGYTF
NA | TRBJ2-7 | TRBD1 | TRBV5-1 | TGCGCCAGCAGCGGAGGGACAGGGAGCTCCTACGAGCAGTACTTC | CASSGGTGSSYEQYF
NA | TRBJ2-7 | NA | TRBV5-1 | TGCGCCAGCAGCTTGCGGACTGAAAGATACGAGCAGTACTTC | CASSLRTERYEQYF
NA | TRBJ2-7 | NA | TRBV2 | TGTGCCAGCAGTGAACAGGGGTTCTCCTACGAGCAGTACTTC | CASSEQGFSYEQYF
NA | TRBJ2-5 | TRBD2 | TRBV6-1 | TGTGCCAGCAGACGCACACGGGGGGTGGAAGAGACCCAGTACTTC | CASRRTRGVEETQYF
NA | TRBJ2-1 | TRBD1 | TRBV7-3 | TGTGCCAGCAGCTTAATGGGGACAGGGTACAATGAGCAGTTCTTC | CASSLMGTGYNEQFF
NA | TRBJ1-5 | NA | TRBV30 | TGTGCCTGGAGTGTACATGGTCGTCAGCCCCAGCATTTT | CAWSVHGRQPQHF
NA | TRBJ2-3 | TRBD2 | TRBV2 | TGTGCCAGCAGTGCCCGGCTAGCGGGCACAGATACGCAGTATTTT | CASSARLAGTDTQYF
NA | TRBJ2-1 | NA | TRBV4-1 | TGCGCCAGCAGCCAAGAGCTACGGGAGACATTCAATGAGCAGTTCTTC | CASSQELRETFNEQFF
NA | TRBJ2-3 | TRBD2 | TRBV10-3 | TGTGCCACACTAGGGAGCGGGACCCAGTATTTT | CATLGSGTQYF
NA | TRBJ2-2 | TRBD2 | TRBV6-6 | TGTGCCAGCAGTCCTAGCGGGAGCGAGTCCGGGGAGCTGTTTTTT | CASSPSGSESGELFF
NA | TRBJ1-5 | TRBD1 | TRBV19 | TGTGCCAGTAGTATTTCGACAGGGGAATTACAGCCCCAGCATTTT | CASSISTGELQPQHF
NA | TRBJ1-6 | TRBD1 | TRBV28 | TGTGCCAGCAGTACCACGGACAGGGTCGGCTCACCCCTCCACTTT | CASSTTDRVGSPLHF
NA | TRBJ2-1 | NA | TRBV14 | TGTGCCAGCAGCCAAGAGGGGGGGCTAAGCAATGAGCAGTTCTTC | CASSQEGGLSNEQFF
NA | TRBJ2-5 | TRBD2 | TRBV4-2 | TGTGCCAGCAGCCCCCGGACTAGCGGGGGGCAAGAGACCCAGTACTTC | CASSPRTSGGQETQYF
NA | TRBJ1-3 | NA | TRBV20-1 | TGCAGTGCTCAGATTGGAAACACCATATATTTT | CSAQIGNTIYF
NA | TRBJ2-1 | TRBD2 | TRBV7-3 | TGTGCCAGCAGCCGCGGGCTAGCGGGAGTGAATGAGCAGTTCTTC | CASSRGLAGVNEQFF
NA | TRBJ1-6 | TRBD1 | TRBV19 | TGTGCCAGTAGTACTGGACAGGGCGATTATAATTCACCCCTCCACTTT | CASSTGQGDYNSPLHF
NA | TRBJ2-2 | NA | TRBV28 | TGTGCCAGCTGGGGGGGCGGAATCGGGGAGCTGTTTTTT | CASWGGGIGELFF
NA | TRBJ2-3 | TRBD1 | TRBV19 | TGTGCCAGTAGCCAGGGGGCTGGGACGGCAGATACGCAGTATTTT | CASSQGAGTADTQYF
NA | TRBJ1-1 | NA | TRBV5-1 | TGCGCCAGCAGCTTACACAACACTGAAGCTTTCTTT | CASSLHNTEAFF
NA | TRBJ2-7 | NA | TRBV30 | TGTGCCTGGAGTCCCCCCGGGGAAAGTGCCTACGAGCAGTACTTC | CAWSPPGESAYEQYF
NA | TRBJ2-5 | NA | TRBV9 | TGTGCCAGCAGCTCAGGGGAGACCCAGTACTTC | CASSSGETQYF
NA | TRBJ2-1 | TRBD2 | TRBV5-1 | TGCGCCAGCAGCTTGGCCCTGGGACTAGCGGGGCCCTCCTACAATGAGCAGTTCTTC | CASSLALGLAGPSYNEQFF
NA | TRBJ2-5 | NA | TRBV7-9 | TGTGCCAGCAGCCGTGGTGGGGAGGCTAAGACCCAGTACTTC | CASSRGGEAKTQYF
NA | TRBJ2-3 | TRBD2 | TRBV6-4 | TGTGCCAGCAGTGTCTCCGTTGGGGGGGGCACAGATACGCAGTATTTT | CASSVSVGGGTDTQYF
NA | TRBJ2-2 | TRBD2 | TRBV7-2 | TGTGCCAGCAGCTTACTAGCGGGAGTATTCCGGGAGCTGTTTTTT | CASSLLAGVFRELFF
NA | TRBJ1-4 | NA | TRBV6-5 | TGTGCCAGCAGTACCGGGAGGAAACTGTTTTTT | CASSTGRKLFF
few | TRBJ1-5 | NA | TRBV6-1 | TGTGCCAGCAGTGAACAGGGCAATCAGCCCCAGCATTTT | CASSEQGNQPQHF
few | TRBJ2-2 | TRBD1 | TRBV30 | TGTGCCTGGAGCGCCGGGACAGGACTCGGCAGGGGGGAGCTGTTTTTT | CAWSAGTGLGRGELFF